This T cell receptor (beta chain) was sequenced during a study of blood T cell repertoires in COVID-19. About the research overall: COVID-19 samples collected from the United States, Italy and Spain covered acute and convalescent phases.

The CDR3 contains 13 residues. Germline CDR1 reads MNHEY; CDR2 reads SMNVEV (reference sequence). Trimming removed 0 bases from V and 5 bases from J, with 7 bases in between. Original methodology: Amplification of reference gene primers provided the estimated nucleated cell counts. Sequencing was performed with immunoSEQ multiplex PCR; in TCRdb, only in-frame clones are kept and a portion is missing. Clone size and V and J calls were adopted from that table, with D and trimming inferred from the DNA. The table has approximately 76,000 clones, 80% to 90% seen once. The genes are TRBV27 and TRBJ1-2; D may be TRBD1 (5 bases). Specimen: peripheral blood. The source is an elderly man in a cohort sampled during active COVID-19. The chain's CDR3 is CASSLSGGYGYTF. The CDR3 nucleotides read TGTGCCAGCAGTTTATCGGGGGGGTATGGCTACACCTTC.